A single sample gave rise to the 32 T cell receptor beta chains below, sequenced in a study of regulatory T cells in long-lasting Graves disease. Arm-PCR of CDR3 regions and iRepertoire HTBI primers were the basis on which TCR beta libraries were built. A single record per CDR3 protein comes from TCRdb applying MiXCR to the multiplex PCR reads. Of under 800,000 distinct CDR3 sequences listed, roughly 15% are singletons. Time point meaning: newly diagnosed GD, antithyroid drugs for less than 3 months. There was RNA extracted from PBMCs, and the TCR library was made from it. The sample also formed part of further work on T cells in Graves' hyperthyroidism and ophthalmopathy.

The input for sequencing was peripheral blood mononuclear cells (PBMCs), taken at new diagnosis, from a patient treated with antithyroid drugs. These receptors all stem from a woman aged 25 to 45 with Graves disease.

There are a few counts of this clonotype. The rearrangement joins TRBV28 to TRBJ1-3, with D unclear. The germline V gene encodes CDR1 MDHEN and CDR2 SYDVKM. This CDR3 has 16 residues. Between the trimmed V and J ends, which lost 4 bases and 4 bases, there was a span of 17 bases. The CDR3 region is CASSSYGAREGNTIYF. Here the CDR3 DNA reads TGTGCCAGCAGTTCATACGGCGCTCGGGAAGGAAACACCATATATTTT. The full variable domain, its missing parts supplied by reference TRBV28 and TRBJ1-3, is DVKVTQSSRYLVKRTGEKVFLECVQDMDHENMFWYRQDPGLGLRLIYFSYDVKMKEKGDIPEGYSVSREKKERFSLILESASTNQTSMYLCASSSYGAREGNTIYFGEGSWLTVV.

This clonotype has ten or more counts. V is TRBV7-9 and J is TRBJ2-3; TRBD1 matches 7 bases. The CDR3 extends over 15 amino acids. Germline CDR1 and CDR2: SEHNR and FQNEAQ (reference sequence). V dropped 5 bases and J dropped 3; count of bases not matched to a gene: 8. The CDR3 here is CASSTHRGSTDTQYF. CDR3 DNA: TGTGCCAGCAGCACCCACAGGGGCTCAACAGATACGCAGTATTTT.

With respect to this clonotype: A much larger clone is a single base away; this may be a read error. The chain carries TRBV10-3 and TRBJ2-7, with D unclear. CDR1 is ENHRY and CDR2 is SYGVKD in the germline V gene. Between the trimmed V and J ends, which lost 6 bases and 9 bases, there was a span of 18 bases. The length of the CDR3 is 13 residues. CDR3 protein: CAISNQGYDGQYF. The DNA for the CDR3 is TGTGCCATCAGCAACCAAGGCTACGACGGGCAGTACTTC.

This clonotype was picked up many times. The gene calls are TRBV6-1 and TRBJ1-2; no definite D call. The CDR3 loop spans 14 amino acids. V lost 6 bases and J lost 2, with 13 bases in between. CDR1 is MNHNS and CDR2 is SASEGT in the germline V gene. CDR3: CASRPRGVNYGYTF. The CDR3 DNA reads as TGTGCCAGCAGGCCCCGGGGTGTGAACTATGGCTACACCTTC.

This clonotype was counted ten times or more. This chain joins TRBV6-1 and TRBJ1-5; D possibly corresponds to TRBD1 (6 bases). This CDR3 is 16 amino acids long. In germline, CDR1 is MNHNS, CDR2 SASEGT. V lost 6 bases to trimming and J lost 6 bases, with 21 bases between them. The CDR3 sequence is CASSPGWLGGGQPQHF. In DNA, the CDR3 is TGTGCCAGCAGCCCAGGATGGCTAGGGGGAGGTCAGCCCCAGCATTTT.

The table lists this clonotype with a few counts. The chain carries TRBV18 and TRBJ2-4; 8 positions match TRBD2. V shed 4 bases, J shed 5 bases, and the junction held 7 bases outside the gene matches. The CDR3 runs to 15 residues. Germline assignment: CDR1 KGHSH and CDR2 LQKENI. CDR3: CASSQVSGMENIQYF. Here the CDR3 DNA reads TGTGCCAGCTCACAGGTTAGCGGGATGGAAAACATTCAGTACTTC.

The count of this clonotype is one. The chain recombines TRBV7-9 with TRBJ2-3, with D unclear. The germline V gene encodes CDR1 SEHNR and CDR2 FQNEAQ (reference sequence). Trimming took 0 bases from V and 2 from J, leaving 9 bases between them. This CDR3 has 15 residues. The CDR3 DNA reads as TGTGCCAGCAGCTTAGCCGAGCATCCCACAGATACGCAGTATTTT. This translates into CASSLAEHPTDTQYF.

In this sample, this clonotype turned up a few times. The rearrangement links TRBV7-9 to TRBJ2-1; 12 bases agree with TRBD2. The CDR3 contains 19 residues. The germline V gene encodes CDR1 SEHNR and CDR2 FQNEAQ (reference sequence). V dropped 3 bases and J dropped 8; count of bases not matched to a gene: 17. The CDR3 here is CASSFSPGPLAGGQDEQFF. DNA of the CDR3: TGTGCCAGCAGCTTCTCCCCTGGGCCGCTAGCGGGAGGGCAGGATGAGCAGTTCTTC.

This clonotype was seen at least ten times. The chain carries TRBV5-1 and TRBJ1-2; maybe TRBD1 (5 bases). Between the trimmed V and J ends, which lost 4 bases and 0 bases, there was a span of 10 bases. The germline V gene encodes CDR1 SGHRS and CDR2 YFSETQ. The CDR3 is made up of 14 amino acids. This CDR3 reads CASSEQDSNYGYTF. As DNA, the CDR3 is TGCGCCAGCAGCGAACAGGACTCTAACTATGGCTACACCTTC.

This clonotype showed up just a few times. The genes are TRBV10-3 and TRBJ1-5; weak D call: TRBD1 (6 bases). Per the germline V gene, CDR1 is ENHRY and CDR2 is SYGVKD. The germline V and J ends were trimmed by 0 bases and 3 bases, with 9 bases remaining between them. The CDR3 extends over 15 amino acids. For the CDR3, the DNA is TGTGCCATCAGTGAGTCGGACAGTCCCAATCAGCCCCAGCATTTT. Translated, it gives CAISESDSPNQPQHF.

This clonotype was picked up many times. The chain combines TRBV12-3 or TRBV12-4 with TRBJ2-7; D remains ambiguous. This CDR3 contains 12 residues. Between the trimmed V and J ends, which lost 0 bases and 7 bases, there was a span of 7 bases. CDR3 coding DNA: TGTGCCAGCAGTTTAGCCATCGGGGAGCAGTACTTC. It yields the protein CASSLAIGEQYF.

This clonotype has ten or more counts. The chain is built from TRBV12-3 or TRBV12-4 and TRBJ2-7; D might be TRBD2 (5 bases). The V gene lost 4 bases and the J gene lost 1 base, with 17 bases spanning the gap. The CDR3 has 16 residues. CDR3 region: CASSSVIIATSYEQYF. In DNA form, the CDR3 reads TGTGCCAGCAGTTCTGTAATAATAGCGACATCCTACGAGCAGTACTTC.

This chain uses TRBV12-3 or TRBV12-4 with TRBJ1-1; D is ambiguous. V was clipped by 3 bases and J by 5 bases, with 13 bases between them. There are 14 residues in the CDR3. The CDR3 spells CASSFYEEETEAFF. In nucleotides, the CDR3 is TGTGCCAGCAGTTTTTATGAGGAGGAAACTGAAGCTTTCTTT.

Only a few counts were recorded for this clonotype. The chain combines TRBV5-1 with TRBJ2-7; possible D gene TRBD1, 7 bases. The CDR3 is made up of 14 amino acids. Per germline, CDR1 SGHRS and CDR2 YFSETQ. Trimming cost V 4 bases and J 2 bases, with 13 bases left between them. The CDR3 protein is CASSPGDRAYEQYF. The DNA of the CDR3 is TGCGCCAGCAGCCCGGGGGACAGAGCCTACGAGCAGTACTTC.

This clonotype was seen repeatedly, ten times or more. The chain combines TRBV13 with TRBJ1-5; D ambiguous. The CDR3 runs to 12 residues. The germline V gene encodes CDR1 PRHDT and CDR2 FYEKMQ (reference sequence). Trimming took off 6 bases at V and 2 bases at J, with 5 bases between the two ends. The CDR3 coding sequence is TGTGCCAGCAGAAAGGGCAATCAGCCCCAGCATTTT. Residues: CASRKGNQPQHF.

This clonotype was picked up many times. The rearrangement links TRBV28 to TRBJ2-3, with 8 nucleotides matching TRBD1. Trimming removed 2 bases from V and 0 bases from J; junction bases left unmatched: 4. From germline, CDR1 is MDHEN and CDR2 SYDVKM. CDR3 length equals 16 residues. The CDR3 DNA reads as TGTGCCAGCAGTTTAACAGGGGGAGCTAGCACAGATACGCAGTATTTT. Translating it yields CASSLTGGASTDTQYF.

This clonotype was observed many times. The rearrangement joins TRBV12-3 or TRBV12-4 to TRBJ2-3; no reliable D call. This CDR3 is 13 amino acids long. V lost 6 bases and J 4 bases, leaving 11 bases between the germline ends. The CDR3 DNA is TGTGCCAGCAGCCCCATGGGCCCAGATACGCAGTATTTT. Translating it yields CASSPMGPDTQYF.

This clonotype was seen at least ten times. The chain links TRBV5-1 to TRBJ2-1; 9 bases line up with TRBD2. CDR3 length: 15 residues. Germline lookup yields CDR1 SGHRS and CDR2 YFSETQ. The V and J ends lost 4 bases and 1 base, in that order; junction bases with no gene match: 3. The DNA for the CDR3 is TGCGCCAGCAGCGCTAGCGGGAATTCCTACAATGAGCAGTTCTTC. Its protein is CASSASGNSYNEQFF.

This clonotype was detected many times. The chain combines TRBV20-1 with TRBJ1-5; D is unresolved. The CDR3 is made up of 13 amino acids. Trimming stripped 1 base from V and 4 bases from J, with 8 bases between. Germline V gives CDR1 DFQATT, CDR2 SNEGSKA (reference sequence). CDR3 loop: CSARVVLNQPQHF. CDR3 DNA: TGCAGTGCTAGAGTAGTTCTGAATCAGCCCCAGCATTTT.

The chain is built from TRBV9 and TRBJ2-7, with 7 nucleotides matching TRBD2. Trimming at V came to 4 bases and at J to 6 bases, leaving 10 bases not matched to a gene. This CDR3 spans 14 amino acids. Germline V gene sequence: CDR1 SGDLS, CDR2 YYNGEE. In DNA, the CDR3 is TGTGCCAGCAGCAGTAGCGGGTCGGGGTTCGAGCAGTACTTC. Translating gives CASSSSGSGFEQYF.

The V call is TRBV28, the J call TRBJ1-5; no clear D gene. V was trimmed by 7 bases and J by 5 bases, leaving 9 bases between them. The length of the CDR3 is 12 residues. Germline CDR1 MDHEN, CDR2 SYDVKM. CDR3 nucleotide sequence: TGTGCCAGCACCCTTTCACATCAGCCCCAGCATTTT. It specifies CASTLSHQPQHF. The full variable domain, its missing parts supplied by reference TRBV28 and TRBJ1-5, is DVKVTQSSRYLVKRTGEKVFLECVQDMDHENMFWYRQDPGLGLRLIYFSYDVKMKEKGDIPEGYSVSREKKERFSLILESASTNQTSMYLCASTLSHQPQHFGDGTRLSIL.

This clonotype was seen many times. This rearrangement joins TRBV12-3 or TRBV12-4 to TRBJ1-3, with unresolved D. V dropped 6 bases and J dropped 2 bases, with 20 bases sitting between them. The CDR3 totals 17 residues. CDR3 nucleotide sequence: TGTGCCAGCAGGTCGATCGCCGATGTGCATACTGGAAACACCATATATTTT. Its protein product is CASRSIADVHTGNTIYF.

There are many counts of this clonotype. The CDR3: CASSEVGRGKGANEKLFF. The CDR3 DNA is TGTGCCAGCAGTGAAGTCGGCAGGGGTAAAGGAGCTAATGAAAAACTGTTTTTT. This chain links TRBV6-1 with TRBJ1-4; possibly TRBD1 for D (6 bases). The CDR3 spans 18 residues. CDR1 MNHNS and CDR2 SASEGT come from the germline V gene. V was pared by 1 base and J by 3 bases, with 18 bases between.

This clonotype was detected ten times or more. V usage is TRBV28 and J usage is TRBJ2-1, with 11 bases aligning to TRBD2. The CDR3 spans 13 residues. CDR1 is MDHEN and CDR2 is SYDVKM in the germline V gene. With V trimmed by 5 bases and J by 6 bases, 0 bases remained unmatched. The CDR3 loop is CASSLAGGNEQFF. The CDR3 nucleotides are TGTGCCAGCAGTCTAGCGGGAGGCAATGAGCAGTTCTTC.

This clonotype was observed a few times. The rearrangement joins TRBV12-3 or TRBV12-4 to TRBJ2-3; TRBD1 matches 7 bases. The end of the DNA fits TRBJ2-5 better, so the J call may be wrong. CDR3 size: 14 residues. The CDR3 loop reads CASSSTGDWETQYF. The CDR3 nucleotides are TGTGCCAGCAGTTCAACAGGGGATTGGGAGACCCAGTACTTC.

The sample holds many counts of this clonotype. This chain links TRBV12-3 or TRBV12-4 with TRBJ1-2; 8 bases match TRBD1. This CDR3 has 15 amino acids. The V gene end was trimmed by 1 base and the J gene end by 8 bases; junction bases not matched to a gene: 9. The CDR3: CASSLGDRGIRGYTF. The CDR3 DNA is TGTGCCAGCAGTTTAGGTGACAGGGGTATCAGAGGCTACACCTTC.

Remarks on this clonotype: This may be a read error, as it is one base from a much larger clone. J is TRBJ2-3 and V is TRBV6-2 or TRBV6-3, with D perhaps TRBD1 (5 bases). The CDR3 length is 12 residues. Germline CDR1 and CDR2: MNHEY and SVGEGT. The CDR3 reads CASEGETDAQYF. As DNA, the CDR3 is TGTGCCAGCGAAGGAGAGACAGATGCGCAGTATTTT.

This clonotype was detected ten times or more. The chain uses TRBV12-3 or TRBV12-4 and TRBJ2-2, with 7 bases that match TRBD1. The CDR3 is 15 amino acids. Germline trimming cut 6 bases from V and 5 bases from J; bases unmatched to any gene: 9. Written as DNA, the CDR3 is TGTGCCAGCAGCGATACCGGGACAGTGACCGGGGAGCTGTTTTTT. As protein: CASSDTGTVTGELFF.

This clonotype was found many times. This sequence joins TRBV7-2 and TRBJ2-7, with D tentatively TRBD1 or TRBD2 (5 bases each). Germline loops: CDR1 SGHTA, CDR2 FQGNSA. V shed 5 bases and J shed 3 bases, with 14 bases lying between them. CDR3 length: 14 residues. In DNA form, the CDR3 reads TGTGCCAGCAGCCAGGGACCTACAAACTACGAGCAGTACTTC. Its protein is CASSQGPTNYEQYF.

At least ten counts were recorded for this clonotype. The gene calls are TRBV29-1 and TRBJ2-1, with D unclear. CDR1 is SQVTM and CDR2 is ANQGSEA in the germline V gene. V was pared by 6 bases and J by 5 bases, with 11 bases between. The length of the CDR3 is 12 residues. This chain's CDR3 is CSVRLQNNEQFF. CDR3 nucleotide sequence: TGCAGCGTCCGGCTTCAAAACAATGAGCAGTTCTTC.

Only a few counts were recorded for this clonotype. The genes are TRBV30 and TRBJ2-7; 7 positions agree with TRBD2. This CDR3 region has 13 residues. CDR1 GTSNPN and CDR2 SVGIG come from the germline V gene (reference sequence). The CDR3 region has the DNA TGTGCGGGAGGGAGGGAAAGTGACTACGAGCAGTACTTC. Translation: CAGGRESDYEQYF. The variable domain in full, completed from reference TRBV30 and TRBJ2-7, reads SQTIHQWPATLVQPVGSPLSLECTVEGTSNPNLYWYRQAAGRGLQLLFYSVGIGQISSEVPQNLSASRPQDRQFILSSKKLLLSDSGFYLCAGGRESDYEQYFGPGTRLTVT.

The V gene is TRBV6-2 or TRBV6-3, the J gene TRBJ1-5; 8 bases match TRBD1. The germline gives CDR1 MNHEY, CDR2 SVGEGT. The J segment lost 4 bases and the V segment lost 0 bases, leaving 2 bases of the junction unmatched. There are 15 residues in the CDR3. CDR3 region: CASSYSQGANQPQHF. The CDR3 DNA follows: TGTGCCAGCAGTTACTCGCAGGGGGCTAATCAGCCCCAGCATTTT.